What follows are 11 T cell receptor beta chains derived from one specimen sequenced in a study of tumor-infiltrating lymphocytes in primary liver carcinoma (TCRdb year 2017). Blood RNA was extracted from unsorted whole blood using TRIzol reagent, and germline DNA was obtained with the DNeasy Blood & Tissue kit. Instrument on record: Illumina HiSeq 2500. A constant-region primer and ProtoScript II reverse transcriptase were used to reverse-transcribe TCRbeta-specific cDNA from approximately 450 ng total RNA. The TCRbeta libraries were prepared through three rounds of nested multiplex PCR following a slightly modified ARM-PCR procedure. Multiplex TRBV1-TRBV30 forward primers and a Cbeta reverse primer were used in the first two PCR rounds, each of which was run for approximately 9 cycles. TCRdb reprocessing: public reads trimmed at Q25 with fastp, clones called with MiXCR, in-frame beta chains kept. Rows with a matching CDR3 protein are joined into one entry that keeps the most common DNA and genes. Counted in this sample were about 200,000 distinct CDR3 sequences; 65% of them appeared once. The ten most abundant clones make up 6% to 8.5% of the sample.

Sequencing used peripheral blood. These receptors all come from a woman between 55 and 75 years old with primary liver carcinoma and hepatitis B virus infection.

Concerning this clonotype itself: This may stem from a read error, because a much larger clone lies one nucleotide away. This chain connects TRBV6-5 to TRBJ2-4; D is possibly TRBD1 (6 bases). Trimming cost V 6 bases and J 4 bases, with 16 bases left between them. CDR1 and CDR2 (germline): MNHEY, SVGAGI. CDR3 length: 15 amino acids. CDR3 DNA: TGTGCCAGCAGCCGCATGGGACACGGAAAAAACATTCAGTACTTC. It is translated as CASSRMGHGKNIQYF.

Details on this clonotype: A read error is possible here, since a much larger clone lies one base away. The chain has TRBV6-1 and TRBJ1-1; D may be TRBD1 (6 bases). Per the germline V gene, CDR1 is MNHNS and CDR2 is SASEGT. This CDR3 is 14 amino acids long. The CDR3 DNA sequence: TGTGTCAGCAGTGGCCAGGGGCGGAGCACTGAAGCTTTCTTT. Amino acids: CVSSGQGRSTEAFF.

About this clonotype: Relative to the germline gene, one junction end is altered; a read error may explain this. This rearrangement joins TRBV7-9 to TRBJ2-3; the match to TRBD2 covers 7 bases. This CDR3 is built from 15 residues. Germline V lookup: CDR1 SEHNR, CDR2 FQNEAQ (reference sequence). As DNA, the CDR3 is TGTGCCAGCAGCTTAGTCGGGGGGAGCACAGTTACGCAGTATTTT. Translation: CASSLVGGSTVTQYF.

This chain joins TRBV11-1 and TRBJ2-2; 11 positions match TRBD2. Germline V lookup: CDR1 SGHAT, CDR2 FQDESV (reference sequence). The CDR3 spans 16 residues. This CDR3 reads CVSSLSGRAHTGELFF. As DNA, the CDR3 is TGTGTGAGCAGCCTTAGCGGGAGGGCCCACACCGGGGAGCTGTTTTTT.

This clonotype was detected many times. In DNA form, the CDR3 reads TGTGCCAGCAGTTACGATGTTTCCCAGGGTAAAGCTTTCTTT. Amino acid sequence: CASSYDVSQGKAFF. V is TRBV6-5 and J is TRBJ1-1, with TRBD1 as a possible D gene (5 bases). The CDR3 is 14 residues long. Deletions cut 2 bases from V and 9 bases from J, with 16 bases between. Germline values: CDR1 MNHEY, CDR2 SVGAGI.

This clonotype showed up just a few times. This chain connects TRBV28 to TRBJ2-5; the D gene is possibly TRBD1 (5 bases). V lost 5 bases, J lost 1 base, and 17 bases lay in between. This CDR3 has 16 residues. CDR1 MDHEN and CDR2 SYDVKM come from the germline V gene. The chain's CDR3 is CASSTLQVFPQETQYF. CDR3 sequence (DNA): TGTGCCAGCAGTACTCTACAGGTGTTTCCCCAAGAGACCCAGTACTTC.

This chain uses TRBV11-2 with TRBJ2-3; no reliable D call. CDR3 length: 15 residues. Deletions cut 5 bases from V and 3 bases from J, with 15 bases between. Germline CDR1 and CDR2: SGHAT and FQNNGV. The DNA for the CDR3 is TGTGCCAGCAGCCCCTGGTGGTCTTTGACAGATACGCAGTATTTT. Translated, it gives CASSPWWSLTDTQYF.

As for this clonotype: This could be a read error, since a much larger clone is one nucleotide away. The chain has TRBV29-1 and TRBJ1-4; D possibly corresponds to TRBD1 (5 bases). In germline, CDR1 is SQVTM, CDR2 ANQGSEA. V was cut by 4 bases and J by 7 bases, with 13 bases left in between. The CDR3 extends over 13 amino acids. The CDR3 loop is CSVGSGASEKLFF. The DNA of the CDR3 is TGCAGCGTTGGAAGCGGGGCGTCTGAAAAACTGTTTTTT.

The V gene is TRBV19, the J gene TRBJ2-7; D tentatively reads TRBD1 or TRBD2 (5 bases each). Trimming took 4 bases from V and 0 from J, leaving 13 bases between them. The V gene's germline CDR1 is LNHDA and CDR2 SQIVND (reference sequence). The CDR3 spans 15 residues. DNA of the CDR3: TGTGCCAGTAGTAACGGGGCAGTGCACTCCTACGAGCAGTACTTC. It yields the protein CASSNGAVHSYEQYF.

About this clonotype itself: A much larger clone sits a single nucleotide away, making a read error possible. This rearrangement joins TRBV29-1 to TRBJ2-5; D gene uncertain. This CDR3 region has 13 residues. Germline CDR1 SQVTM, CDR2 ANQGSEA. Written as DNA, the CDR3 is TGCAGCGTTGAAGATGGGATACAAGAGATCCAGTACTTC. Its translation is CSVEDGIQEIQYF.

The sample holds many counts of this clonotype. This chain joins TRBV12-3 or TRBV12-4 and TRBJ2-1, with TRBD2 identical over 9 bases. The J segment lost 1 base and the V segment lost 4 bases, leaving 5 bases of the junction unmatched. This CDR3 spans 16 amino acids. Here the CDR3 reads CASSYLAGVSYNEQFF. For the CDR3, the DNA is TGTGCCAGCAGTTACTTAGCGGGAGTTTCCTACAATGAGCAGTTCTTC.